This T cell receptor (beta chain) originates from a study of T cell changes during pregnancy in multiple sclerosis. The CDR3 spans 12 residues. Germline-derived CDR1 and CDR2 are LNHDA and SQIVND (reference sequence). V lost 7 bases, J lost 1 base, and 7 bases lay in between. Sequencing used immunoSEQ multiplex PCR; TCRdb keeps in-frame clones, though not all of them. This sample has 65,000 to 95,000 clones, with more than 85% found just once. The chain links TRBV19 to TRBJ1-1, with D unresolved. The starting material was peripheral blood, obtained after pregnancy. The sequence derives from a female donor in good health, enrolled as a control in a pregnancy study. In DNA form, the CDR3 reads TGTGCCAGTAAGAGCGCGAACACTGAAGCTTTCTTT. As protein: CASKSANTEAFF. Supplemented by reference TRBV19 and TRBJ1-1, the full variable domain reads DGGITQSPKYLFRKEGQNVTLSCEQNLNHDAMYWYRQDPGQGLRLIYYSQIVNDFQKGDIAEGYSVSREKKESFPLTVTSAQKNPTAFYLCASKSANTEAFFGQGTRLTVV.